Presented here are 20 T cell receptor beta chains from one specimen sequenced in a study of cytomegalovirus exposure and HLA in healthy donors. Vbeta (60) and Jbeta (13) primers were used in the PCR. Profiled with immunoSEQ multiplex PCR; TCRdb holds only in-frame clones, not every one. The sample shows under 130,000 clones, approximately 82% of them seen only once. Sequencing used PBMCs. All receptors derive from a man in his forties in good health and CMV-seropositive.

This clone occurred once. This rearrangement joins TRBV5-5 to TRBJ2-3; D perhaps matches TRBD2 (5 bases). The length of the CDR3 is 16 residues. Trimming left V 2 bases short and J 2 bases short, with 15 bases between. CDR1 and CDR2 from the germline V gene are SGHKS and YYEKEE (reference sequence). This chain's CDR3 is CASSLYISAPTDTQYF. The CDR3, as DNA: TGTGCCAGCAGCTTATACATTAGCGCTCCCACAGATACGCAGTATTTT.

This clone has more than one count but fewer than ten. This chain uses TRBV11-2 with TRBJ2-5, with 7 positions matching TRBD2. Germline V gene lookup returns CDR1 SGHAT and CDR2 FQNNGV. J lost 11 bases, V lost 4 bases, and 4 bases had no gene match. This CDR3 is built from 11 residues. This CDR3 is CASSSGLVQYF. DNA of the CDR3: TGTGCCAGCAGCTCTGGACTAGTTCAGTACTTC.

The table lists this clone with a few counts. This sequence joins TRBV10-3 and TRBJ2-3, with TRBD2 matching over 10 bases. V lost 2 bases and J lost 1; bases outside the gene matches: 3. This CDR3 contains 16 residues. Germline V gives CDR1 ENHRY, CDR2 SYGVKD. The CDR3 loop reads CAISERGLAGTDTQYF. The CDR3 nucleotides are TGTGCCATCAGTGAGCGTGGACTAGCGGGCACAGATACGCAGTATTTT.

The chain has TRBV7-3 and TRBJ2-2; TRBD1 agrees at 8 bases. Germline V CDR1 and CDR2: SGHTA, FQGTGA. Germline trimming cut 6 bases from V and 4 bases from J; bases unmatched to any gene: 7. CDR3 size: 15 residues. The CDR3 DNA follows: TGTGCCAGCAGTCTTGACAGGGGCGGCACCGGGGAGCTGTTTTTT. Translation: CASSLDRGGTGELFF.

This clone was recorded a few times. Other DNA variants within this sample encode the same CDR3. The chain couples TRBV5-4 to TRBJ2-3; the D is unclear. CDR3 size: 12 residues. From germline, CDR1 is SGHNT and CDR2 YYREEE (reference sequence). The V and J ends lost 3 bases and 0 bases respectively, with 2 bases between them. The CDR3 DNA reads TGTGCCAGCAGCTCTAGCACAGATACGCAGTATTTT. It is translated as CASSSSTDTQYF.

The CDR3 DNA is TGTGCCAGCAGACCCCGGGACAGGGGGTTCTACGAGCAGTACTTC. Translation: CASRPRDRGFYEQYF. The chain links TRBV6-1 to TRBJ2-7; 11 bases are shared with TRBD1. Germline V CDR1 and CDR2: MNHNS, SASEGT. V lost 6 bases, J lost 3 bases, and 7 bases stayed unmatched. The length of the CDR3 is 15 residues.

This sequence joins TRBV2 and TRBJ2-7, with 9 bases that match TRBD1. CDR1 is SNHLY and CDR2 is FYNNEI in the germline V gene. Trimming cost V 8 bases and J 2 bases; bases outside gene matches: 10. CDR3 length: 15 amino acids. The CDR3 region is CASVPWTGVAYEQYF. DNA of the CDR3: TGTGCCAGCGTCCCCTGGACAGGGGTGGCCTACGAGCAGTACTTC.

V gene TRBV18 combines with J gene TRBJ1-1; 8 nucleotides match TRBD1. V lost 2 bases and J lost 3; bases outside the gene matches: 2. The CDR3 loop spans 14 amino acids. Germline lookup yields CDR1 KGHSH and CDR2 LQKENI. The CDR3 region has the DNA TGTGCCAGCTCACCAACGGACAGGGACACTGAAGCTTTCTTT. Amino acids: CASSPTDRDTEAFF.

The gene calls are TRBV7-9 and TRBJ2-5, with D tentatively TRBD1 (6 bases). Trimming pared 5 bases from V and 4 bases from J, leaving 11 bases between. CDR1 and CDR2 (germline): SEHNR, FQNEAQ (reference sequence). The CDR3 contains 13 residues. In nucleotides, the CDR3 is TGTGCCAGCAGCCTCAGGGGAATAGAGACCCAGTACTTC. It yields the protein CASSLRGIETQYF.

This clone was picked up a small number of times. This chain links TRBV7-6 with TRBJ2-1; D is ambiguous. Germline loops: CDR1 SGHVS, CDR2 FNYEAQ. The CDR3 totals 13 residues. V gave up 1 base and J gave up 6 bases, with 7 bases separating them. DNA of the CDR3: TGTGCCAGCAGCTTAGTTCCCCTCAATGAGCAGTTCTTC. It translates to CASSLVPLNEQFF.

The rearrangement joins TRBV7-8 to TRBJ2-1; 7 bases agree with TRBD1. The CDR3 is made up of 13 amino acids. Germline CDR1 SGHVS, CDR2 FQNEAQ. Germline trimming cut 10 bases from V and 5 bases from J; bases unmatched to any gene: 8. The CDR3 coding sequence is TGTGCCACCTCGGGACAGACACACAATGAGCAGTTCTTC. Translating gives CATSGQTHNEQFF. The whole variable domain, filled in from reference TRBV7-8 and TRBJ2-1, reads GAGVSQSPRYKVAKRGQDVALRCDPISGHVSLFWYQQALGQGPEFLTYFQNEAQLDKSGLPSDRFFAERPEGSVSTLKIQRTQQEDSAVYLCATSGQTHNEQFFGPGTRLTVL.

V gene TRBV7-2 combines with J gene TRBJ2-1, with a tentative D call TRBD2 (5 bases). The length of the CDR3 is 14 residues. Per the germline V gene, CDR1 is SGHTA and CDR2 is FQGNSA. The V gene lost 1 base and the J gene lost 10 bases, with 14 bases spanning the gap. The CDR3 loop is CASSLGGSEEEQFF. The CDR3 DNA reads as TGTGCCAGCAGCTTAGGAGGTTCGGAGGAAGAGCAGTTCTTC. Combining the CDR3 with reference TRBV7-2 and TRBJ2-1 gives the whole variable domain GAGVSQSPSNKVTEKGKDVELRCDPISGHTALYWYRQSLGQGLEFLIYFQGNSAPDKSGLPSDRFSAERTGGSVSTLTIQRTQQEDSAVYLCASSLGGSEEEQFFGPGTRLTVL.

The chain combines TRBV15 with TRBJ2-2; tentative D call: TRBD1 (5 bases). V was trimmed by 9 bases and J by 6 bases, leaving 8 bases between them. The length of the CDR3 is 11 residues. The germline V gene has CDR1 LNHNV and CDR2 YYDKDF (reference sequence). In DNA form, the CDR3 reads TGTGCCACGACAGCTTCCGGGGAGCTGTTTTTT. Its translation is CATTASGELFF.

For the CDR3, the DNA is TGTGCCAGCAGAACGGGCTATAATTCACCCCTCCACTTT. Translating gives CASRTGYNSPLHF. The rearrangement joins TRBV6-6 to TRBJ1-6; D is ambiguous. CDR3 length equals 13 residues. Germline assignment: CDR1 MNHNY and CDR2 SVGAGI (reference sequence). V was pared by 6 bases and J by 3 bases, with 6 bases between.

This clone came up a few times. V is TRBV7-9 and J is TRBJ1-1, with 7 bases fitting TRBD1. The CDR3 sequence is 13 residues long. Unmatched junction bases numbered 8, after V lost 5 bases and J lost 8 bases. Germline CDR1 and CDR2: SEHNR and FQNEAQ (reference sequence). The CDR3 bases are TGTGCCAGCAGCCGTCCTTGGGGACAGGAAGCTTTCTTT. The encoded protein is CASSRPWGQEAFF. Complete variable domain (other parts from reference TRBV7-9 and TRBJ1-1): DTGVSQNPRHKITKRGQNVTFRCDPISEHNRLYWYRQTLGQGPEFLTYFQNEAQLEKSRLLSDRFSAERPKGSFSTLEIQRTEQGDSAMYLCASSRPWGQEAFFGQGTRLTVV.

The chain joins TRBV19 to TRBJ2-1; 8 bases are a match to TRBD1. V shed 4 bases and J 7 bases; nucleotides not matched to a gene: 6. This CDR3 spans 14 amino acids. Germline lookup yields CDR1 LNHDA and CDR2 SQIVND (reference sequence). The DNA for the CDR3 is TGTGCCAGTAGTAACCAGGGGGCGCGGAATGAGCAGTTCTTC. Protein product: CASSNQGARNEQFF. Looking up the rest from reference TRBV19 and TRBJ2-1 gives the full variable domain: DGGITQSPKYLFRKEGQNVTLSCEQNLNHDAMYWYRQDPGQGLRLIYYSQIVNDFQKGDIAEGYSVSREKKESFPLTVTSAQKNPTAFYLCASSNQGARNEQFFGPGTRLTVL.

CDR3 sequence (DNA): TGTGCCGTCGAGGGAACGCCCAAAAACATTCAGTACTTC. This codes for CAVEGTPKNIQYF. The rearrangement links TRBV7-2 to TRBJ2-4; a possible D gene is TRBD2 (5 bases). Germline assignment: CDR1 SGHTA and CDR2 FQGNSA. The V and J ends lost 11 bases and 2 bases respectively, with 13 bases between them. The CDR3 covers 13 residues.

This clone was counted a single time. The genes are TRBV5-4 and TRBJ2-1; TRBD2 matches at 10 bases. Germline assignment: CDR1 SGHNT and CDR2 YYREEE (reference sequence). The junction had 7 bases not matched to a gene; V was cut back by 3 bases and J by 7 bases. The CDR3 runs to 15 residues. CDR3 amino acids: CASSSSAGGVNEQFF. In DNA, the CDR3 is TGTGCCAGCAGCTCCTCAGCGGGAGGGGTAAATGAGCAGTTCTTC.

The gene calls are TRBV30 and TRBJ1-1; TRBD1 might be the D (6 bases). The CDR3 length is 14 residues. Germline CDR1 is GTSNPN and CDR2 is SVGIG (reference sequence). The ends were cut back, 3 bases at V and 4 bases at J, with 15 bases in the middle. CDR3 DNA sequence: TGTGCCTGGAGACAAGGGGGGGGCAGCACTGAAGCTTTCTTT. Its translation is CAWRQGGGSTEAFF.

V usage is TRBV1 and J usage is TRBJ2-4; the D call of TRBD1 is as the table states it, not checked on the DNA. TRBV1 is termed a pseudogene. This CDR3 is 23 amino acids long. The DNA for the CDR3 is TGCACCAGCAGCCAAGTACCGGGACAGGCCGTCCGGTTCGTTCGGGTGGCCAAAAACAGTCAGTACTTC. It encodes CTSSQVPGQAVRFVRVAKNSQYF.